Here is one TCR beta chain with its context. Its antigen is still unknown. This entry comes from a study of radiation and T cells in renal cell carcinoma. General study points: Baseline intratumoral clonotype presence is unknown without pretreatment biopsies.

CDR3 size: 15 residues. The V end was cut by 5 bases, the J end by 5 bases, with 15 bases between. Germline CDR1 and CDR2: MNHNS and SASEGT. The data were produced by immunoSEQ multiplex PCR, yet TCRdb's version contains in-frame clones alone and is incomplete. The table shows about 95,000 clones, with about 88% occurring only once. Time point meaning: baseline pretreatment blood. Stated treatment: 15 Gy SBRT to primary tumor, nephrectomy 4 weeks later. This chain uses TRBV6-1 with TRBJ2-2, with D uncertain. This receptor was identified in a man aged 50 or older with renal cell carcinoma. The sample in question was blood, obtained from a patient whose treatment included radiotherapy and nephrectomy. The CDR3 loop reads CASSPSLSQTGELFF. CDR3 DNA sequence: TGTGCCAGCAGTCCCTCCCTCAGTCAGACCGGGGAGCTGTTTTTT.